The source of this T cell receptor beta chain is a study of OX40 agonist ivuxolimab in advanced cancers. Whole-study results and caveats: Compared with CD4+, CD8+ T cells on average had more expanded clones.

V trimming: 3 bases; J trimming: 2 bases; junction bases outside the gene matches: 2. Germline-derived CDR1 and CDR2 are LNHDA and SQIVND (reference sequence). This CDR3 is built from 15 residues. Method: immunoSEQ multiplex PCR; TCRdb's copy keeps in-frame clones and lacks some. Here the sample spans fewer than 80,000 clones, roughly 88% being singletons. Exclusion of a patient followed from autoimmune disease history or systemic immunosuppression. Drawing of blood for sampling happened at baseline, at cycle 4 day 1, and at cycle 7 day 1. This clone appeared a single time. Its cognate antigen is unknown.

The sample consisted of CD4+ or CD8+ T cells sorted from blood, taken in a trial of the OX40 agonist ivuxolimab. The receptor's source is an adult with an advanced solid tumor such as melanoma, head and neck, liver or kidney cancer. V usage is TRBV19 and J usage is TRBJ1-3, with 9 positions matching TRBD1. Written as DNA, the CDR3 is TGTGCCAGTAGTATTCGACAGGGGGCTGGAAACACCATATATTTT. Amino acid sequence: CASSIRQGAGNTIYF. Full variable domain (missing parts from reference TRBV19 and TRBJ1-3): DGGITQSPKYLFRKEGQNVTLSCEQNLNHDAMYWYRQDPGQGLRLIYYSQIVNDFQKGDIAEGYSVSREKKESFPLTVTSAQKNPTAFYLCASSIRQGAGNTIYFGEGSWLTVV.